The 30 T cell receptor beta chains in this list originate from one sample, sequenced in a study of post-analysis software for immune sequencing data (dated by TCRdb to between 2014 and 2017). Broad study findings and their caveats: Significantly higher frequencies in patients than in controls were found for five or six TRBV segments, including TRBV5-6, TRBV5-1 and TRBV20-1.

Library construction relied on PCR. TCRdb lists the instrument as Illumina HiSeq 2500. Unique molecular identifiers were incorporated into TCR beta cDNA libraries to reduce PCR and sequencing biases. TCRdb redid the processing of the public reads, applying fastp at Q25 and MiXCR, and retained in-frame beta chains. All rows with the same CDR3 protein become a single entry with the most common DNA and genes. The sample includes about 820,000 distinct CDR3 sequences, with under 70% observed a single time. Clones ranked in the top ten supply under 6% of the sample. These TCRs are of unknown antigen specificity. Sequenced material: blood. The receptors were sampled from a girl aged 10 to 17 with multiple sclerosis.

V usage is TRBV7-2 and J usage is TRBJ1-1; maybe TRBD1 (6 bases). V gave up 4 bases and J gave up 0 bases, with 18 bases separating them. The germline V gene encodes CDR1 SGHTA and CDR2 FQGNSA. The CDR3 spans 17 residues. CDR3 nucleotides: TGTGCCAGCAGCTCCCAGGGGCCAGGCGGTATGAACACTGAAGCTTTCTTT. As protein: CASSSQGPGGMNTEAFF.

J is TRBJ2-3 and V is TRBV29-1, with TRBD1 identical over 10 bases. Trimming took 4 bases from V and 5 from J; bases not matched to a gene: 6. This CDR3 region has 14 residues. Germline V lookup: CDR1 SQVTM, CDR2 ANQGSEA. CDR3 sequence (DNA): TGCAGCGTTGGGATTAGGGACAGGGGAGATACGCAGTATTTT. Its protein product is CSVGIRDRGDTQYF.

The chain links TRBV11-2 to TRBJ2-1; D uncertain. V was trimmed by 3 bases and J by 6 bases, leaving 18 bases between them. CDR3 length: 16 residues. From germline, CDR1 is SGHAT and CDR2 FQNNGV. CDR3 amino acids: CASSFDRVGLLNEQFF. CDR3 bases: TGTGCCAGCAGCTTTGATAGGGTCGGGCTACTCAATGAGCAGTTCTTC.

The V and J genes are TRBV20-1 and TRBJ2-7; 8 nucleotides agree with TRBD2. Unmatched junction bases numbered 10, after V lost 0 bases and J lost 3 bases. The CDR3 sequence is 16 residues long. CDR1 is DFQATT, CDR2 SNEGSKA, per germline (reference sequence). CDR3 in amino acids: CSARDPGSGRLYEQYF. CDR3 sequence (DNA): TGCAGTGCTAGAGATCCCGGGAGCGGGAGACTCTACGAGCAGTACTTC.

The chain couples TRBV7-6 to TRBJ1-1; TRBD1 is a possible D gene (6 bases). This CDR3 comprises 15 residues. V lost 1 base and J 4 bases, leaving 13 bases between the germline ends. CDR1 is SGHVS, CDR2 FNYEAQ, per germline. The CDR3 spells CASSLDTGLGTEAFF. CDR3 bases: TGTGCCAGCAGCTTAGATACAGGGTTGGGCACTGAAGCTTTCTTT.

This chain uses TRBV15 with TRBJ2-7; maybe TRBD2 (7 bases). The J call may be wrong; the DNA end is better matched by TRBJ2-5. From germline, CDR1 is LNHNV and CDR2 YYDKDF (reference sequence). The CDR3 has 16 amino acids. CDR3 protein: CATSRDFAGAGETQYF. In nucleotides, the CDR3 is TGTGCCACCAGCAGAGATTTTGCGGGGGCCGGGGAGACCCAGTACTTC.

V is TRBV5-1 and J is TRBJ2-5; D is possibly TRBD1 (6 bases). Trimming took off 3 bases at V and 5 bases at J, with 20 bases between the two ends. The CDR3 length is 16 residues. The V gene's germline CDR1 is SGHRS and CDR2 YFSETQ. CDR3 protein: CASSSQPDRFRETQYF. In DNA, the CDR3 is TGCGCCAGCAGCTCACAACCCGACAGGTTTCGGGAGACCCAGTACTTC.

The rearrangement joins TRBV20-1 to TRBJ2-5, with TRBD2 identical over 7 bases. V trimming: 3 bases; J trimming: 1 base; junction bases outside the gene matches: 8. The length of the CDR3 is 15 residues. In germline, CDR1 is DFQATT, CDR2 SNEGSKA (reference sequence). This CDR3 is CSARGHSSGQETQYF. Written as DNA, the CDR3 is TGCAGTGCTAGGGGCCATTCTAGCGGCCAAGAGACCCAGTACTTC.

V is TRBV6-5 and J is TRBJ2-6; tentatively, D is TRBD2 (6 bases). From germline, CDR1 is MNHEY and CDR2 SVGAGI. The V gene lost 2 bases and the J gene lost 1 base, with 15 bases spanning the gap. The CDR3 has 18 residues. CDR3 region: CASSYGGGEESGANVLTF. The CDR3 DNA reads TGTGCCAGCAGTTACGGTGGAGGGGAGGAGTCTGGGGCCAACGTCCTGACTTTC.

The chain combines TRBV3-1 with TRBJ2-5, with 8 bases fitting TRBD2. The J call may be incorrect, as the DNA end agrees better with TRBJ2-4. The CDR3 length is 15 residues. Per germline, CDR1 LGHDT and CDR2 YNNKEL (reference sequence). CDR3 in DNA: TGTGCCAGCAGCCTTACACGGGGGGGCCAAAACATTCAGTACTTC. As protein: CASSLTRGGQNIQYF.

This chain uses TRBV12-3 or TRBV12-4 with TRBJ1-2, with D possibly TRBD1 on 6 matching bases. The CDR3 is made up of 15 amino acids. Trimming pared 6 bases from V and 2 bases from J, leaving 16 bases between. DNA of the CDR3: TGTGCCAGCAGACACAGGTACAGGGAGAACTATGGCTACACCTTC. Its translation is CASRHRYRENYGYTF.

The chain couples TRBV7-9 to TRBJ2-5; D remains unclear. The end of the DNA aligns better with TRBJ2-7, so the J call may be wrong. Germline V gives CDR1 SEHNR, CDR2 FQNEAQ (reference sequence). The CDR3 spans 13 residues. CDR3 amino acids: CASSPGMNYEQYF. The CDR3 bases are TGTGCCAGCAGCCCAGGAATGAACTACGAGCAGTACTTC.

This clonotype has just a few counts. The chain carries TRBV12-3 or TRBV12-4 and TRBJ2-7; 10 bases fit TRBD2. This CDR3 region has 16 residues. The V segment lost 6 bases and the J segment 2 bases; nucleotides outside the gene matches: 10. CDR3 amino acids: CASSRSGGVFPYEQYF. The CDR3 DNA reads TGTGCCAGCAGCCGCAGCGGGGGGGTTTTCCCCTACGAGCAGTACTTC.

In this sample, this clonotype turned up a few times. The genes are TRBV6-1 and TRBJ2-1, with D perhaps matching TRBD2 (6 bases). V lost 1 base, J lost 6 bases, and 10 bases lay in between. Per the germline V gene, CDR1 is MNHNS and CDR2 is SASEGT. The CDR3 is made up of 14 amino acids. The DNA of the CDR3 is TGTGCCAGCAGTGAAGAAGGGACTGGCAATGAGCAGTTCTTC. Translating it yields CASSEEGTGNEQFF.

A note on this clonotype: Given the absence of the conserved phenylalanine or tryptophan at the CDR3 end, a read error is likely. This chain connects TRBV20-1 to TRBJ2-3; no definite D call. The CDR3 is made up of 15 amino acids. Germline V gene lookup returns CDR1 DFQATT and CDR2 SNEGSKA (reference sequence). Trimming removed 0 bases from V and 1 base from J, with 11 bases in between. DNA of the CDR3: TGCAGTGCTAGAGATTCGAGCTGGGGCACAGATACGCAGTATTTG. Protein sequence: CSARDSSWGTDTQYL.

The chain uses TRBV6-5 and TRBJ2-5, with D unresolved. TRBJ2-7 explains the end of the DNA better; the J call may be wrong. The CDR3 loop spans 16 amino acids. The germline V gene has CDR1 MNHEY and CDR2 SVGAGI. The CDR3 sequence is CASSYASRTKTYEQYF. The CDR3 DNA follows: TGTGCCAGCAGTTACGCGTCCCGGACCAAAACCTACGAGCAGTACTTC.

The chain employs TRBV10-2 and TRBJ1-5, with 8 positions matching TRBD1. The CDR3 length is 14 residues. Trimming at V came to 6 bases and at J to 2 bases, leaving 3 bases not matched to a gene. Germline V gives CDR1 WSHSY, CDR2 SAAADI. CDR3 protein: CASRDRGGNQPQHF. The CDR3 region has the DNA TGCGCCAGCAGAGACAGGGGTGGCAATCAGCCCCAGCATTTT.

This chain joins TRBV2 and TRBJ1-2; D is unresolved. This CDR3 region has 14 residues. V lost 3 bases to trimming and J lost 4 bases, with 12 bases between them. The germline V gene encodes CDR1 SNHLY and CDR2 FYNNEI. CDR3 protein: CASSDRPDLYGYTF. CDR3 coding DNA: TGTGCCAGCAGTGACAGGCCAGATCTCTATGGCTACACCTTC.

This chain links TRBV5-8 with TRBJ2-3, with TRBD1 identical over 9 bases. The CDR3 has 16 residues. Germline CDR1 reads SGHTS; CDR2 reads YDEGEE. V shed 3 bases and J 5 bases; nucleotides not matched to a gene: 10. As DNA, the CDR3 is TGTGCCAGCAGCTGGATCCGACAGGGGGACGGAGATACGCAGTATTTT. It codes for CASSWIRQGDGDTQYF. Drawing the rest from reference TRBV5-8 and TRBJ2-3, the complete variable domain is EAGVTQSPTHLIKTRGQQATLRCSPISGHTSVYWYQQALGLGLQFLLWYDEGEERNRGNFPPRFSGRQFPNYSSELNVNALELEDSALYLCASSWIRQGDGDTQYFGPGTRLTVL.

V usage is TRBV15 and J usage is TRBJ2-1; TRBD2 might be the D (6 bases). V lost 4 bases to trimming and J lost 9 bases, with 13 bases between them. CDR3 length: 13 residues. Germline V CDR1 and CDR2: LNHNV, YYDKDF (reference sequence). CDR3 residues: CATSKGLAAEQFF. CDR3 coding DNA: TGTGCCACCAGCAAGGGACTCGCGGCTGAGCAGTTCTTC. Full variable domain (rest looked up from reference TRBV15 and TRBJ2-1): DAMVIQNPRYQVTQFGKPVTLSCSQTLNHNVMYWYQQKSSQAPKLLFHYYDKDFNNEADTPDNFQSRRPNTSFCFLDIRSPGLGDTAMYLCATSKGLAAEQFFGPGTRLTVL.

A remark on this clonotype: An end of the junction differs from the germline gene, which may be a read error. The gene calls are TRBV12-3 or TRBV12-4 and TRBJ2-1; 7 bases match TRBD2. The CDR3 is made up of 16 amino acids. DNA for the CDR3: TGTGCCAGCAGTTTAGCGGTTGCTAGCGGCTACAATGAACAGTTCTTC. It codes for CASSLAVASGYNEQFF.

This clonotype was counted between two and nine times. The chain links TRBV25-1 to TRBJ2-7, with a weak D call TRBD2 (7 bases). The J call is uncertain, as TRBJ2-5 better fits the DNA end. Germline CDR1 reads MGHDK; CDR2 reads SYGVNS. CDR3 size: 16 residues. This CDR3 reads CASSPRGQGGLETQYF. CDR3 coding DNA: TGTGCCAGCAGTCCGCGGGGGCAGGGAGGTTTGGAGACCCAGTACTTC.

There are a few counts of this clonotype. The chain couples TRBV3-1 to TRBJ2-3, with 7 bases matching TRBD2. V dropped 2 bases and J dropped 2; count of bases not matched to a gene: 7. Germline V gene data show CDR1 as LGHDT and CDR2 as YNNKEL (reference sequence). There are 16 residues in the CDR3. Here the CDR3 DNA reads TGTGCCAGCAGCCAAAGCCTAGCGGCCAACACAGATACGCAGTATTTT. Residues: CASSQSLAANTDTQYF.

V is TRBV20-1 and J is TRBJ2-7, with D maybe TRBD2 (6 bases). Germline loops: CDR1 DFQATT, CDR2 SNEGSKA (reference sequence). V was clipped by 3 bases and J by 6 bases, with 12 bases between them. This CDR3 has 12 amino acids. The CDR3 DNA reads TGCAGTGCTAGGAGTGGGGGAGGCGAGCAGTACTTC. This sequence encodes CSARSGGGEQYF.

The chain links TRBV6-5 to TRBJ2-1; 13 nucleotides align to TRBD2. This CDR3 region has 15 residues. From germline, CDR1 is MNHEY and CDR2 SVGAGI. The ends lost 6 bases at V and 6 bases at J; junction bases unmatched: 5. The CDR3 DNA is TGTGCCAGCAGCCCTTGGACTAGCGGGAGCAATGAGCAGTTCTTC. It encodes CASSPWTSGSNEQFF.

The rearrangement links TRBV12-3 or TRBV12-4 to TRBJ2-4, with 7 bases matching TRBD2. The V segment lost 0 bases and the J segment 1 base; nucleotides outside the gene matches: 0. There are 15 residues in the CDR3. The CDR3: CASSLAGGAKNIQYF. The CDR3 DNA follows: TGTGCCAGCAGTTTAGCGGGAGGGGCCAAAAACATTCAGTACTTC.

The rearrangement joins TRBV7-8 to TRBJ1-2, with D possibly TRBD1 on 6 matching bases. The CDR3 runs to 17 residues. Germline V gene sequence: CDR1 SGHVS, CDR2 FQNEAQ. Trimming left V 4 bases short and J 4 bases short, with 22 bases between. CDR3 loop: CASSSTRTVSSRYGYTF. CDR3 bases: TGTGCCAGCAGCTCAACACGGACAGTCAGTAGTCGCTATGGCTACACCTTC.

The V call is TRBV3-1, the J call TRBJ1-3, with a weak D call TRBD1 (5 bases). The V end lost 6 bases, the J end lost 0 bases, and 12 bases lay between the germline ends. Germline V gene sequence: CDR1 LGHDT, CDR2 YNNKEL (reference sequence). The CDR3 loop spans 15 amino acids. The CDR3 nucleotides read TGTGCCAGCAGTCGAGACAGCCTCTCTGGAAACACCATATATTTT. It codes for CASSRDSLSGNTIYF.

About this clonotype itself: The junction departs from the called germline gene at one end, perhaps through a read error. The chain is built from TRBV7-2 and TRBJ1-4, with unresolved D. The V gene's germline CDR1 is SGHTA and CDR2 FQGNSA. The CDR3 has 16 residues. The CDR3 protein is CASSLALRSYNEELFF. In DNA form, the CDR3 reads TGTGCCAGCAGCTTAGCCTTGCGCAGCTATAATGAAGAACTGTTTTTT.

This clonotype was counted only a few times. The chain recombines TRBV29-1 with TRBJ2-6; TRBD2 matches at 10 bases. Germline V gene sequence: CDR1 SQVTM, CDR2 ANQGSEA. The CDR3 loop spans 18 amino acids. J gave up 3 bases and V 1 base, and 9 bases lay outside the gene matches. This CDR3 is CSVEARAGGPDGANVLTF. In DNA, the CDR3 is TGCAGCGTTGAAGCTAGAGCGGGAGGGCCTGATGGGGCCAACGTCCTGACTTTC.